This T cell receptor beta chain was captured in a study of blood T cell repertoires in COVID-19. Study-wide context: Some COVID-19 samples were acute and others convalescent; all came from the United States, Italy and Spain. Sources were T cells, B-cell-depleted T cells, or PBMCs; the material itself was cDNA or gDNA.

Authors' analysis steps: By means of reference gene primer amplification, nucleated cell counts were estimated. Clones were sequenced by immunoSEQ multiplex PCR, and TCRdb holds only the in-frame ones, with some missing. The V and J calls and the clone size are those of that table, but D and trimming were determined from the DNA. The sample shows under 80,000 clones, roughly three quarters of them seen only once. The CDR3 is 15 amino acids. CDR1 is DFQATT and CDR2 is SNEGSKA in the germline V gene (reference sequence). The trim removed 3 bases at V and 9 bases at J, leaving 13 bases unmatched. The sequencing input was peripheral blood. The clonotype comes from a human donor in a cohort sampled during active COVID-19. The chain joins TRBV20-1 to TRBJ2-1; 8 bases are shared with TRBD2. The CDR3 nucleotides are TGCAGTGCTAGTGCCCTCGCGGGGGGCCGGGGTGAGCAGTTCTTC. This codes for CSASALAGGRGEQFF.